This section outlines one T cell receptor beta chain sequence together with its context. This entry is derived from a study of blood T cell repertoires in COVID-19. Whole-study context: Acute and convalescent COVID-19 specimens originated in the United States, Italy and Spain. In each case, the material was cDNA or gDNA derived from T cells, B-cell-depleted T cells, or PBMCs.

How the authors handled the data: Estimated nucleated cell counts came from reference gene primer amplification. Here immunoSEQ multiplex PCR was the method, and the copy in TCRdb shows in-frame clones only, minus some. V, J and clone size were drawn from that table, and D and trimming were deduced from the DNA. The sample records 85,000 to 120,000 clones, 87% being singletons. It was during active infection that Seattle patients were enrolled and then longitudinally followed. The CDR3 consists of 13 residues. V dropped 3 bases and J dropped 7; count of bases not matched to a gene: 5. In germline, CDR1 is SQVTM, CDR2 ANQGSEA.

The sequence derives from a woman aged 45 to 65 with COVID-19, enrolled during active disease. Sequenced: peripheral blood. The chain recombines TRBV29-1 with TRBJ2-1, with 8 bases matching TRBD2. The DNA for the CDR3 is TGCAGCGTTGAGCCCGTAGCGGGGAATGAGCAGTTCTTC. Residues: CSVEPVAGNEQFF.